The clone carrying this T cell receptor (beta chain) was observed a few times. Its antigen remains unidentified. TCRdb ran MiXCR on the 5' RACE reads and lists one entry per CDR3 protein. The data hold 100,000 to 150,000 distinct CDR3 sequences, with 5.5% to 8% observed a single time. The data are from a study of T cells after yellow fever vaccination. Study as a whole: Any fraction with a low cell number was prepared using SMART-Seq v4 Ultra Low Input. Whole-study results and caveats: Bulk-population clonotypes that are abundant could appear as contaminants in FACS-sorted repertoires. Most clones from primary vaccination were detected again post-booster (about 95% CD4, roughly 90% CD8).

The CDR3 runs to 15 residues. CDR1 is MNHEY and CDR2 is SVGAGI in the germline V gene. The V end lost 2 bases, the J end lost 1 base, and 11 bases lay between the germline ends. The genes are TRBV6-5 and TRBJ1-1, with D maybe TRBD1 (6 bases). This receptor was taken from a man between 18 and 29 years old who received the YFV17D yellow fever vaccine. Source: CD4+ T cells sorted from PBMCs, taken around 45 days after the first yellow fever vaccination. CDR3 sequence: CASSYTQTGNTEAFF. CDR3 bases: TGTGCCAGCAGTTACACCCAGACAGGGAACACTGAAGCTTTCTTT.